The rows below give T cell receptor beta chains drawn from one sample of a study of early T cells in non-severe SARS-CoV-2 infection. TCRdb itself ran the 5' RACE reads through MiXCR, one entry per CDR3 protein. The sample yields some 57,000 distinct CDR3 sequences, roughly an eighth seen once. Material: whole blood. Receptor source: an adult who was a healthcare worker with PCR-confirmed SARS-CoV-2 infection or an uninfected control (not recorded which). CDR3s include the opening cysteine and the closing phenylalanine or tryptophan. Fields, in order: D gene, clone size, V gene, J gene, CDR3 DNA, CDR3 protein. A D gene is named only where the DNA matches it firmly. Some rows have no size entry. The others give once, few or many, or a class for an expanded clone.

d_call: NA; clone_size: many; v_call: TRBV6-1; j_call: TRBJ1-2; cdr3_nt: TGTGCCAGCAGTGAAGCGACGGATAACTATGGCTACACCTTC; cdr3_aa: CASSEATDNYGYTF
d_call: TRBD2; clone_size: few; v_call: TRBV7-9; j_call: TRBJ2-3; cdr3_nt: TGTGCCAGCAGCACCACCTCTACTAGCGGGGGGGCAGCAGATACGCAGTATTTT; cdr3_aa: CASSTTSTSGGAADTQYF
d_call: NA; clone_size: NA; v_call: TRBV3-1; j_call: TRBJ1-4; cdr3_nt: TGTGCCAGCAGCCAATCGGGAGCCTTTGGTGAAAAACTGTTTTTT; cdr3_aa: CASSQSGAFGEKLFF
d_call: TRBD2; clone_size: many; v_call: TRBV11-2; j_call: TRBJ2-1; cdr3_nt: TGTGCCAGCAGCTTAGTCGGCGGGGGGCTCTACAATGAGCAGTTCTTC; cdr3_aa: CASSLVGGGLYNEQFF
d_call: TRBD1; clone_size: few; v_call: TRBV5-4; j_call: TRBJ1-3; cdr3_nt: TGTGCCAGCAGCGCCGGGACAGGGGGCGCACCGGGAAACACCATATATTTT; cdr3_aa: CASSAGTGGAPGNTIYF
d_call: NA; clone_size: few; v_call: TRBV3-1; j_call: TRBJ2-7; cdr3_nt: TGTGCCAGCAGACCCGGGACGGACGTTGAGCAGTACTTC; cdr3_aa: CASRPGTDVEQYF
d_call: TRBD2; clone_size: many; v_call: TRBV12-3/TRBV12-4; j_call: TRBJ2-1; cdr3_nt: TGTGCCAGCACCCACCAGCGGGAGATTAATGAGCAGTTCTTC; cdr3_aa: CASTHQREINEQFF
d_call: NA; clone_size: NA; v_call: TRBV18; j_call: TRBJ2-2; cdr3_nt: TGTGCCAGCTCACCAAGACAGAACACCGGGGAGCTGTTTTTT; cdr3_aa: CASSPRQNTGELFF
d_call: NA; clone_size: many; v_call: TRBV7-2; j_call: TRBJ1-4; cdr3_nt: TGTGCCAGCAGCCGAGGCGGGCGGGCTAATGAAAAACTGTTTTTT; cdr3_aa: CASSRGGRANEKLFF
d_call: TRBD1; clone_size: NA; v_call: TRBV6-2/TRBV6-3; j_call: TRBJ2-5; cdr3_nt: TGTGTCAGCAGGGGGACAGCTGCGGAGACCCAGTACTTC; cdr3_aa: CVSRGTAAETQYF
d_call: NA; clone_size: NA; v_call: TRBV29-1; j_call: TRBJ1-5; cdr3_nt: TGCAGCGTTAAGGGTAGCAATCAGCCCCAGCATTTT; cdr3_aa: CSVKGSNQPQHF
d_call: NA; clone_size: many; v_call: TRBV25-1; j_call: TRBJ2-3; cdr3_nt: TGTGCCAGCAGGCAGCGCCTCACAGATACGCAGTATTTT; cdr3_aa: CASRQRLTDTQYF
d_call: NA; clone_size: few; v_call: TRBV12-3/TRBV12-4; j_call: TRBJ1-2; cdr3_nt: TGTGCCAGCAGTCCATGGGGGGCCGGCTACACCTTC; cdr3_aa: CASSPWGAGYTF
d_call: TRBD2; clone_size: many; v_call: TRBV20-1; j_call: TRBJ2-5; cdr3_nt: TGCAGTGCTAGAGCGGCGGGAGGGCCAGAGACCCAGTACTTC; cdr3_aa: CSARAAGGPETQYF
d_call: NA; clone_size: many; v_call: TRBV11-2; j_call: TRBJ2-5; cdr3_nt: TGTGCCAGCAGCCAGGAGAAGTACCAAGAGACCCAGTACTTC; cdr3_aa: CASSQEKYQETQYF
d_call: NA; clone_size: many; v_call: TRBV27; j_call: TRBJ2-1; cdr3_nt: TGTGCCAGCAGTTTACGGGAGACCCACAATGAGCAGTTCTTC; cdr3_aa: CASSLRETHNEQFF
d_call: NA; clone_size: medium-sized; v_call: TRBV5-6; j_call: TRBJ2-5; cdr3_nt: TGTGCCAGCAGCTTGGATGGGGGGACCCTAGAGACCCAGTACTTC; cdr3_aa: CASSLDGGTLETQYF
d_call: TRBD2; clone_size: few; v_call: TRBV13; j_call: TRBJ2-5; cdr3_nt: TGTGCCAGCAGCTTTAGCCCGACTAGCGGGGGAGAGACCCAGTACTTC; cdr3_aa: CASSFSPTSGGETQYF
d_call: TRBD2; clone_size: few; v_call: TRBV3-1; j_call: TRBJ2-3; cdr3_nt: TGTGCCAGCAGCCCGGGACTAGCGGGCCGCGCTAGCACAGATACGCAGTATTTT; cdr3_aa: CASSPGLAGRASTDTQYF
d_call: NA; clone_size: many; v_call: TRBV15; j_call: TRBJ2-2; cdr3_nt: TGTGCCACCAGCAGAGCCCCGAACACCGGGGAGCTGTTTTTT; cdr3_aa: CATSRAPNTGELFF
d_call: TRBD2; clone_size: many; v_call: TRBV20-1; j_call: TRBJ2-3; cdr3_nt: TGCAGTGCTAGAGATTTCACTAGCGGGTCTCGAGATACGCAGTATTTT; cdr3_aa: CSARDFTSGSRDTQYF
d_call: NA; clone_size: many; v_call: TRBV6-5; j_call: TRBJ1-1; cdr3_nt: TGTGCCAGCGCGACTGGGGCGGAAACTGAAGCTTTCTTT; cdr3_aa: CASATGAETEAFF
d_call: NA; clone_size: NA; v_call: TRBV19; j_call: TRBJ2-7; cdr3_nt: TGTGCCAGTAGTCAGGACGTCAGGCAGTACTTC; cdr3_aa: CASSQDVRQYF